This TCR beta chain was sequenced in a study of cytomegalovirus exposure and HLA in healthy donors (dated by TCRdb to about 2017). Turning to the overall study: An earlier analysis of roughly 500 of the donors reported about 290 Gb of sequence data and roughly 100 million unique TCR beta sequences from about 180 million T cells. An early release covering around 630 HLA-typed donors comprised 250 to 350 gigabases of sequencing data and around 80 million unique TCR sequences. Of the roughly 430 genotyped donors, over 65% fell in the genetic ancestry cluster associated with self-reported Caucasian donors. The study aimed to test whether signatures of past pathogen exposure could be identified by cataloging public T cell receptors. The T cell repertoires of some 670 subjects were profiled by immunosequencing and related to cytomegalovirus serostatus. Besides the first cohort of some 670 subjects, a separate validation cohort made up of 120 different subjects was used. The study combined high-throughput TCR immunosequencing, statistical association of individual TCRs with disease status, and machine learning to predict cytomegalovirus infection status. In a later analysis, previously published TCR beta repertoires from 550 to 750 donors were re-analyzed and high-resolution HLA genotyping was added so that TCR occurrence patterns could be studied. Rather than drawing on any new phenotypic data, the later analysis identified candidate immune exposures from TCR beta sequences and the way those sequences occurred across donors. In an earlier analysis of about 590 of the donors, high-throughput TCR beta sequencing was used to judge whether each TCR beta V gene segment behaved as functional or pseudogenic. Alongside the repertoire data, information on donor age, sex, ethnicity and CMV serostatus was compiled. A later genetic analysis used genome-wide SNP genotypes for 398 of the 666 donors, treating that subset as a discovery cohort. All discovery cohort repertoires had been generated using a single sequencing platform. Both class I and class II loci were covered by HLA typing, at four-digit resolution. The number of donors typed differed by locus, with about 629-630 for A, B, C, DRB1 and DQB1, more than 500 for DQA1, 606 for DPA1, and approximately 470 for DPB1. Five DR-DQ haplotypes were handled as single units for association and clustering because linkage in the cohort was strong. On average, about 240,000 unique TCR beta nucleotide sequences were sequenced per donor among several hundred genotyped donors of the cohort, with 15% to 20% of those sequences being non-productive. Summary of the overall study and its limitations: Strong co-occurrence of HLA alleles, especially DR and DQ, made assigning TCR associations to individual alleles difficult. It was suggested by the authors that the approach could potentially be generalized to other disease states and immunological phenotypes. Linkage disequilibrium might explain the correlated functional status among segregating V segments, but an unknown experimental factor could not be ruled out. Because counts were too low, about 18 rarely observed V segments, including chromosome 9 orphons, were excluded from the earlier analysis of under 650 of the donors. In a later analysis, about 17,000 TCR beta sequences were associated with specific HLA alleles at a false discovery rate of 0.05. A group of highly shared sequence variants was considered likely to be a technical artifact of the sequencing pipeline. Most TCR sequences were observed very rarely across donors, whereas some public TCRs were present in many individuals. Presence/absence analyses assumed roughly uniform sequencing depth across donors, an assumption that may not hold. In a later analysis, the rate of TCR association differed among HLA loci, with DRB1 alleles having the most associated TCRs and HLA-C alleles having the fewest. The study listed 150 to 200 TCR beta chains as associated with cytomegalovirus. The classifier was reported to diagnose cytomegalovirus status with high specificity and sensitivity in both the original cohort and the validation cohort. A few of the identified cytomegalovirus-associated TCR beta chains were confirmed in vitro to be specific for cytomegalovirus antigens. HLA typing was unavailable for some donors at each locus, so association tests used only the typed subset. In a later analysis, HLA-associated TCR beta chains were found to be more clonally expanded and to have lower generation probabilities than equally common non-associated chains. In an earlier analysis of 587 of the donors, most TCR beta V segments appeared in productive rearrangements about 87% or about 30% of the time, broadly matching IMGT annotations. Most CMV-associated TCR beta chains appeared to be HLA-restricted in a later analysis, and the HLA associations seemed to be driven largely by CMV exposure. V-gene and J-gene trimming of TCR beta chains was associated with a missense DCLRE1C variant in a later genetic analysis, and the association was replicated in an independent cohort. According to a later genetic analysis, donors in an Asian-associated ancestry cluster had fewer N-insertions in productive TCRs than the roughly 700-donor mean. Some IMGT-functional V segments, including TRBV6-2 and TRBV6-3, could not be told apart with the 87-base-pair reads, so those segments were excluded. Immune exposure information for the cohort was limited to CMV serostatus. The cohort was sequenced for TCR beta chains only, and without alpha or paired-chain data the features that could be detected were limited. A further reported finding was that TCR beta sequences accurately predicted the HLA-A and HLA-B alleles for most subjects in the first cohort. According to a later analysis, parvovirus B19, influenza, CMV and Epstein-Barr virus appeared linked to several top co-occurrence clusters.

The library was made by the immunoSEQ multiplex PCR assay. A mixture of 60 forward primers for TCR Vbeta segments and 13 reverse primers for TCR Jbeta segments was used in the multiplex PCR. The CDR3 region of rearranged TCR beta genes was amplified from genomic DNA by a multiplex PCR assay. On the Illumina HiSeq System, the amplified TCR beta libraries were sequenced as 87-base-pair reads. The authors' pipeline ran thus. In a later analysis, approximately 74 million unique TCR beta chains were counted across the roughly 610 repertoires, and around 10 million of these chains were shared by at least two donors. Raw reads were error-corrected and collapsed into unique sequences with a nearest-neighbor algorithm that merged closely related sequences to remove PCR and sequencing errors. V, D and J gene segments were assigned by aligning CDR3 sequences to IMGT reference sequences. For a sequence to be retained, a match of at least six nucleotides to both a V gene segment and a J gene segment was required. Rearrangements were classified as productive when the CDR3 lacked stop codons and remained in frame with V and J, and all other rearrangements were classified as non-productive. Following IMGT convention, CDR3 was defined as the stretch from the second conserved V-encoded cysteine to the conserved J-encoded phenylalanine. In an earlier analysis of roughly 610 of the donors, sequences lacking an unambiguous match to a single V gene segment were excluded. An earlier analysis of 587 of the donors called V segments functional above 56.7% productive rearrangements and segregating when the between-donor standard deviation exceeded 5%. A statistical classification framework was developed to diagnose cytomegalovirus status using the catalog of TCR beta chain sequences. In a later analysis, TCR nucleotide sequences were compared against IMGT/GENE-DB human TR gene sequences so that V and J genes could be assigned. The TCRdist pipeline was used in a later analysis to assign CDR3 sequences and most-parsimonious VDJ recombination scenarios. In a later analysis, each TCR beta chain was defined by its CDR3 amino acid sequence together with its V-gene family, and reads without a unique V-gene family were excluded. A later analysis removed 450 to 600 highly shared, low-generation-probability nucleotide sequences to deal with suspected cross-contamination and a sequencing artifact. In a later analysis, a clonal expansion index was calculated for each public chain from normalized within-repertoire ranks of inferred template counts. In a later analysis, generation probabilities were computed using a VDJ recombination model fitted to out-of-frame rearrangements, and the results were checked against IGoR. Hypergeometric tests were used in a later analysis to score TCR-TCR, TCR-HLA and TCR-CMV co-occurrence, with a repertoire-size bias correction applied to the TCR pairs. In a later analysis, false discovery rates were estimated by permuting HLA or CMV assignments 20 times. A later analysis grouped co-occurring TCRs with DBSCAN, adding TCRdist sequence similarity when clustering within HLA-allele-positive subsets. Co-occurrence clustering excluded repertoires with fewer than 30,000 or more than 120,000 public chains, plus five with anomalous nucleotide sharing. Not all clones reach the TCRdb copy of this immuneACCESS table, which keeps in-frame sequences only. Checked studies attribute under half of the gap to unresolved V genes and leave the rest unexplained. The V and J calls and the clone size are those of that table, but D and trimming were determined from the DNA. The sample yields around 190,000 clones; around 78% were counted once. The ten top clones hold approximately 14% of the sample.

The cohort comprised under 700 healthy bone marrow donors. All cohort members were sampled while nominally healthy, although unrecorded immune exposures were likely present. The donor was CMV seropositive and belonged to the group of 250 to 300 seropositive cohort members. A peripheral blood sample was provided by each donor, and peripheral blood mononuclear cells were used for TCR beta sequencing. Genomic DNA was extracted from the blood cell samples with the Qiagen DNeasy Blood Extraction Kit. V and J lose 1 base and 5 bases, and a span of 9 bases separates them. Via the germline V gene, CDR1 is MGHRA and CDR2 YSYEKL. Counted from cysteine to phenylalanine, this CDR3 has 14 amino acids. Only the CDR3 DNA stays, 42 bases, in frame from base 1. This clone was seen just once. Its recognized antigen is unknown. Base qualities are missing; no much larger clone stands one base away.

This receptor was obtained from a woman under 40 in good health and CMV-seropositive. Rearrangement joined TRBV4-1 to TRBJ1-5; D gene: possibly TRBD1, on 5 matching bases. Input material: PBMCs. CDR3 region: CASSQVMGHQPQHF. The base sequence is TGCGCCAGCAGCCAAGTTATGGGGCATCAGCCCCAGCATTTT.